The sequence of this TCR beta chain was determined in a study of cytomegalovirus exposure and HLA in healthy donors. Study results and caveats: Earlier analysis looked at TCR beta V segments, and most were productive about 90% or about 30% of the time. A missense variant in DCLRE1C was later tied to TCR beta V- and J-gene trimming. CMV antigen specificity of three CMV-associated chains was confirmed in vitro.

With respect to this clone: Its antigen is currently unknown.

PCR was performed using 60 Vbeta and 13 Jbeta primers. Produced via immunoSEQ multiplex PCR; TCRdb's table is partial and in-frame only. The table lists 75,000 or so clones, 74% of them singletons. The germline V gene has CDR1 MGHRA and CDR2 YSYEKL. V was trimmed by 0 bases and J by 4 bases, leaving 6 bases between them. This CDR3 is built from 13 residues. The V gene is TRBV4-1, the J gene TRBJ1-2; D remains unclear. Sequencing input: PBMCs. This clonotype originated in a woman aged 30 to 39 in good health and CMV-seropositive. CDR3 sequence: CASSQDRSYGYTF. The CDR3 coding sequence is TGCGCCAGCAGCCAAGATAGAAGCTATGGCTACACCTTC.